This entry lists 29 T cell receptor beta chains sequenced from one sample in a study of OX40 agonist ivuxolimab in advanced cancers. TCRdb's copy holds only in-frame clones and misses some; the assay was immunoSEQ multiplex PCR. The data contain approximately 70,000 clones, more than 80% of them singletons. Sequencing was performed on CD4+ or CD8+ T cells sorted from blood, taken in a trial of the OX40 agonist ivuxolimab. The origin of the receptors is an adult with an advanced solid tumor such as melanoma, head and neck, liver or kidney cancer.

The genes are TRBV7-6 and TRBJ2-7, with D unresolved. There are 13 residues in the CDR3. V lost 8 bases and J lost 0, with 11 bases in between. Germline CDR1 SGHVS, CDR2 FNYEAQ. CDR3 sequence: CASAVGFSYEQYF. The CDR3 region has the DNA TGTGCCAGCGCCGTGGGCTTCTCCTACGAGCAGTACTTC.

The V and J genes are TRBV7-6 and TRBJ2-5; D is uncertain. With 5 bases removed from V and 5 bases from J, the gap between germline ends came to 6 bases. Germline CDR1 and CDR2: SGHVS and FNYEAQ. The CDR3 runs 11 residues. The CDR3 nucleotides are TGTGCCAGCAGCCCTGGGGAGACCCAGTACTTC. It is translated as CASSPGETQYF.

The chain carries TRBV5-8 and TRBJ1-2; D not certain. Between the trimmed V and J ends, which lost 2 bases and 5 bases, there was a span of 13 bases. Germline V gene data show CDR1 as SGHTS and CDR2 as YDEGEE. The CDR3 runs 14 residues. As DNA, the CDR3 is TGTGCCAGCAGCTTAGGCGCGAGGATTTATGGCTACACCTTC. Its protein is CASSLGARIYGYTF.

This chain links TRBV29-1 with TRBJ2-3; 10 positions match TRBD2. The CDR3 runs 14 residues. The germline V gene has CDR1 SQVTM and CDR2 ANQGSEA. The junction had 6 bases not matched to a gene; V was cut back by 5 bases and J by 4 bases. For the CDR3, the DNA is TGCAGCGTTAACCCTAGCGGGGGATCAGATACGCAGTATTTT. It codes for CSVNPSGGSDTQYF.

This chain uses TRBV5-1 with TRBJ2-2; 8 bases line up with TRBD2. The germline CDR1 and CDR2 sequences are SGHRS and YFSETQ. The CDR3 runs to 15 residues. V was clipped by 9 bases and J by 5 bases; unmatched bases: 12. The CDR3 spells CATIAGTSTTGELFF. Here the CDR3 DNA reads TGCGCCACTATCGCCGGGACTAGTACAACCGGGGAGCTGTTTTTT.

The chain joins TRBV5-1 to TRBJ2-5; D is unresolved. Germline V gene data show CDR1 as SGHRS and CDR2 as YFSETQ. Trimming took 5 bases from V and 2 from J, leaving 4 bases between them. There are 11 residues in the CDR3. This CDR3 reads CASRGQETQYF. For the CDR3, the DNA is TGCGCCAGCAGGGGACAAGAGACCCAGTACTTC. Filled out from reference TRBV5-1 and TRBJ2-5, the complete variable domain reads KAGVTQTPRYLIKTRGQQVTLSCSPISGHRSVSWYQQTPGQGLQFLFEYFSETQRNKGNFPGRFSGRQFSNSRSEMNVSTLELGDSALYLCASRGQETQYFGPGTRLLVL.

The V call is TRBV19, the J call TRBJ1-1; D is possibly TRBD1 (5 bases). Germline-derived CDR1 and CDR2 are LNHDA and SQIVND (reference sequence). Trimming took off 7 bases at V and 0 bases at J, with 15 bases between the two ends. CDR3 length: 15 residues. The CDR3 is CASTRDGRMNTEAFF. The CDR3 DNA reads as TGTGCCAGTACCCGGGACGGGAGAATGAACACTGAAGCTTTCTTT.

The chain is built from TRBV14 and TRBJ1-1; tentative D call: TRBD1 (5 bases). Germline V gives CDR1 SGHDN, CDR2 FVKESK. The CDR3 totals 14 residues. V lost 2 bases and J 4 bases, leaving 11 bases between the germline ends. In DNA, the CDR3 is TGTGCCAGCAGCCAACAGGGTGTTATCACTGAAGCTTTCTTT. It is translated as CASSQQGVITEAFF. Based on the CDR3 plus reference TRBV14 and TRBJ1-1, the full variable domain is EAGVTQFPSHSVIEKGQTVTLRCDPISGHDNLYWYRRVMGKEIKFLLHFVKESKQDESGMPNNRFLAERTGGTYSTLKVQPAELEDSGVYFCASSQQGVITEAFFGQGTRLTVV.

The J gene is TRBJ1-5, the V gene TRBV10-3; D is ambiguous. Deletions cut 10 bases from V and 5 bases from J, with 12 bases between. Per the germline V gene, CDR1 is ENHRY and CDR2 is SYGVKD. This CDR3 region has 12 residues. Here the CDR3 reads CATCVGDQPQHF. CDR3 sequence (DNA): TGTGCCACCTGTGTAGGTGATCAGCCCCAGCATTTT.

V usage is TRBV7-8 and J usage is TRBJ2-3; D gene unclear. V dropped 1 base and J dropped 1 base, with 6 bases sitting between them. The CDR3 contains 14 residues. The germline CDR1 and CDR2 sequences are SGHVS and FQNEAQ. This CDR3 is CASSLGPGTDTQYF. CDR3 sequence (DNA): TGTGCCAGCAGCTTAGGTCCAGGCACAGATACGCAGTATTTT.

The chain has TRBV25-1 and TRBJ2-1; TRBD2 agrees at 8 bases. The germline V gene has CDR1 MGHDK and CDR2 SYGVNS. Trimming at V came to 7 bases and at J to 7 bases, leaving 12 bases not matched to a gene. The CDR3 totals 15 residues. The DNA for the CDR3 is TGTGCCAGCACCCGACCGGGACTAGTACGGAATGAGCAGTTCTTC. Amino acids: CASTRPGLVRNEQFF.

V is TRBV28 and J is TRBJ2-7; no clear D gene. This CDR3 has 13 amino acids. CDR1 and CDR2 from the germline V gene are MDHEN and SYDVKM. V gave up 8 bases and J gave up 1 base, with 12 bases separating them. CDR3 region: CASLRADSYEQYF. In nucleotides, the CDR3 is TGTGCCAGCCTAAGGGCGGATTCCTACGAGCAGTACTTC.

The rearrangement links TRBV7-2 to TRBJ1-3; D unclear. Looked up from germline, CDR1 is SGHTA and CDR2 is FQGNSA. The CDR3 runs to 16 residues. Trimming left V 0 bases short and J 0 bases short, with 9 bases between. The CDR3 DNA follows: TGTGCCAGCAGCTTAGCACAGCCGAGCTCTGGAAACACCATATATTTT. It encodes CASSLAQPSSGNTIYF. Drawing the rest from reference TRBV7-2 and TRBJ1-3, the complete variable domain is GAGVSQSPSNKVTEKGKDVELRCDPISGHTALYWYRQSLGQGLEFLIYFQGNSAPDKSGLPSDRFSAERTGGSVSTLTIQRTQQEDSAVYLCASSLAQPSSGNTIYFGEGSWLTVV.

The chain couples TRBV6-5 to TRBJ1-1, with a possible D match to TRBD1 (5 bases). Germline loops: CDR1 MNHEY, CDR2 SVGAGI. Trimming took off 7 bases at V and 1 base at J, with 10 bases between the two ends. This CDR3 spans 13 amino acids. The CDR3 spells CASIPRGNTEAFF. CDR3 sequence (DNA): TGTGCCAGCATCCCTAGGGGGAACACTGAAGCTTTCTTT.

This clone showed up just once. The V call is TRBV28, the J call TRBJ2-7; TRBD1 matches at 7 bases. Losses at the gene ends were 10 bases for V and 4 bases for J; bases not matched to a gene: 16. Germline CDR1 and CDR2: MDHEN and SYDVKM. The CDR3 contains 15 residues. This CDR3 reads CATERPGQQTYEQYF. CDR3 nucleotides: TGTGCCACCGAACGCCCGGGACAGCAAACTTACGAGCAGTACTTC. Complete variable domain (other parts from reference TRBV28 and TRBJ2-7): DVKVTQSSRYLVKRTGEKVFLECVQDMDHENMFWYRQDPGLGLRLIYFSYDVKMKEKGDIPEGYSVSREKKERFSLILESASTNQTSMYLCATERPGQQTYEQYFGPGTRLTVT.

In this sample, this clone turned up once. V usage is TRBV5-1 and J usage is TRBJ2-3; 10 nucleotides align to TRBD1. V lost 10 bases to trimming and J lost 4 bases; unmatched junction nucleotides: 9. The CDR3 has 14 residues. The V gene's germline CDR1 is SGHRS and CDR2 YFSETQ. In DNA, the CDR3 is TGCGCCTCAACCCCGGGACAGGGGCCAGATACGCAGTATTTT. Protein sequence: CASTPGQGPDTQYF.

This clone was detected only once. CDR3: CASSQSGIPADTQYF. The CDR3, as DNA: TGCGCCAGCAGCCAATCTGGCATTCCAGCAGATACGCAGTATTTT. The V call is TRBV4-3, the J call TRBJ2-3; D uncertain. The CDR3 runs to 15 residues. V dropped 2 bases and J dropped 4 bases, with 13 bases sitting between them. Germline-derived CDR1 and CDR2 are LGHNA and YSLEER.

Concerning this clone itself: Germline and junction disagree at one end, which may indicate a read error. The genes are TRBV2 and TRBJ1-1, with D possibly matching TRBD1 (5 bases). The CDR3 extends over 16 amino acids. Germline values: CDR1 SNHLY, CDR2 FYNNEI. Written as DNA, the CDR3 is TGTGCCAGCAGCGAAGGCTTTGGCGACAGGAACACTGAAGCTTTCTTT. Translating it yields CASSEGFGDRNTEAFF. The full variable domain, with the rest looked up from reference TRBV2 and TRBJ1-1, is EPEVTQTPSHQVTQMGQEVILRCVPISNHLYFYWYRQILGQKVEFLVSFYNNEISEKSEIFDDQFSVERPDGSNFTLKIRSTKLEDSAMYFCASSEGFGDRNTEAFFGQGTRLTVV.

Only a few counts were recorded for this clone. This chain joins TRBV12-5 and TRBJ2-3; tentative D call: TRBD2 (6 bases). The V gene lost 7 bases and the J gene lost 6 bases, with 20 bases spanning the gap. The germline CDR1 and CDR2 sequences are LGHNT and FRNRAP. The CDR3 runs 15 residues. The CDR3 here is CASERASGFMDTQYF. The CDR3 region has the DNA TGTGCTAGTGAGCGGGCCTCGGGGTTTATGGATACGCAGTATTTT.

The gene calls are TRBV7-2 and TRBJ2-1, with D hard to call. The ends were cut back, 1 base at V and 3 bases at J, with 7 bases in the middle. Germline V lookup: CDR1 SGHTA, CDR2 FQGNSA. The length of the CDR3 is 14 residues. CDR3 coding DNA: TGTGCCAGCAGCTTAGAAGCGTTCTACAATGAGCAGTTCTTC. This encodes CASSLEAFYNEQFF.

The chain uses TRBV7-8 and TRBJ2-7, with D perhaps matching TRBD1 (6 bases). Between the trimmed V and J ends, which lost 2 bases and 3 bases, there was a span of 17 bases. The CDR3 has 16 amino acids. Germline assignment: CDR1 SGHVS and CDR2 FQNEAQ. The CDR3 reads CASSLIPFGQRYEQYF. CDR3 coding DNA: TGTGCCAGCAGCTTAATCCCCTTCGGACAGCGCTACGAGCAGTACTTC.

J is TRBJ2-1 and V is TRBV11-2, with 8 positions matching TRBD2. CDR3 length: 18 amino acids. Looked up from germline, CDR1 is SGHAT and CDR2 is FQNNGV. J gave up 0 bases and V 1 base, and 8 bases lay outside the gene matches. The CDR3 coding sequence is TGTGCCAGCAGCTTAGGCGGGGGGTTCTCCAGCTCCTACAATGAGCAGTTCTTC. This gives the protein CASSLGGGFSSSYNEQFF.

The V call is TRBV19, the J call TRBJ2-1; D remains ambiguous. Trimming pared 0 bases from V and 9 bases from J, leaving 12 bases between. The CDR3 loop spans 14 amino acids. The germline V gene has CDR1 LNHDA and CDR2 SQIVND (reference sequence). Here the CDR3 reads CASSIEWLTGEQFF. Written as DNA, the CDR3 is TGTGCCAGTAGTATAGAGTGGCTCACGGGTGAGCAGTTCTTC.

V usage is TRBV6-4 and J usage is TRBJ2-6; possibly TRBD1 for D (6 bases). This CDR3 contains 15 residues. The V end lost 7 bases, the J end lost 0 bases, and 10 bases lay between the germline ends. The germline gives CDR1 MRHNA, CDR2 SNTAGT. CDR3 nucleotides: TGTGCCAGCACCCAGGACAGCTCTGGGGCCAACGTCCTGACTTTC. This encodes CASTQDSSGANVLTF.

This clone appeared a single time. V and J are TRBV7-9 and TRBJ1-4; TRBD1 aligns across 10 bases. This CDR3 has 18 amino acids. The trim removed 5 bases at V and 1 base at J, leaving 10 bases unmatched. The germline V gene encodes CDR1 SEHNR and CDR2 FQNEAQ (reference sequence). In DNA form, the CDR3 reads TGTGCCAGCAGCCCCGACAGGGGGCAAGTGGGAACTAATGAAAAACTGTTTTTT. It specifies CASSPDRGQVGTNEKLFF.

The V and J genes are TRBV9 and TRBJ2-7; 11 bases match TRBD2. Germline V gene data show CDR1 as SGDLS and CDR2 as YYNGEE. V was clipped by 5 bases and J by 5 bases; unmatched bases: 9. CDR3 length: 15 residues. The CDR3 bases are TGTGCCAGCAGTCGTAGCGGGGGGGCCTCTCACGAGCAGTACTTC. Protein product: CASSRSGGASHEQYF.

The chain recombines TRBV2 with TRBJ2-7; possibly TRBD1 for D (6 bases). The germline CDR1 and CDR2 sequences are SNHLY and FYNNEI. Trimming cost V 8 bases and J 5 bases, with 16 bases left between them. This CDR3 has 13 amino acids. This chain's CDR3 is CASQPDRNNEQYF. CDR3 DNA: TGTGCCAGCCAACCAGACAGGAATAACGAGCAGTACTTC.

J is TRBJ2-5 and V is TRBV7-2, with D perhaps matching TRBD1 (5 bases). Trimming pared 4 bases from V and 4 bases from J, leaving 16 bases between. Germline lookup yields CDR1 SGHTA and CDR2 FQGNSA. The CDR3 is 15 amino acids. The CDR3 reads CASSYTQVRAETQYF. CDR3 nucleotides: TGTGCCAGCAGCTACACCCAGGTCAGGGCAGAGACCCAGTACTTC.

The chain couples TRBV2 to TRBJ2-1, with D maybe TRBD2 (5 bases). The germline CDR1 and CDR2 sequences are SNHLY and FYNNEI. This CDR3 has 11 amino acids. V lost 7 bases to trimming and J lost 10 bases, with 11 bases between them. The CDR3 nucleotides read TGTGCCAGCACCGAGGGATGGGAGCAGTTCTTC. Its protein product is CASTEGWEQFF.